These 18 T cell receptor beta chains came from one sample sequenced in a study of read filtering for tumor transcriptome and immune sequencing. From 350 to 500 ng of RNA, a library with molecular barcoded alpha/delta and beta/gamma adaptors was made. MiXCR, run by TCRdb on the reads, gives a single entry per CDR3 protein. This sample has nearly 500 distinct CDR3 sequences; over 65% occur once, and the top ten carry about half. The specimen was a population of CD138-negative cells sorted from bone marrow. These TCRs come from a donor aged 40 or over with multiple myeloma. This table probably holds off-target reads from a library built for another chain.

V and J are TRBV20-1 and TRBJ2-1; TRBD2 matches at 11 bases. The germline V gene encodes CDR1 DFQATT and CDR2 SNEGSKA (reference sequence). The CDR3 has 16 amino acids. Germline trimming cut 0 bases from V and 4 bases from J; bases unmatched to any gene: 5. This chain's CDR3 is CSARDIAGGAYNEQFF. As DNA, the CDR3 is TGCAGTGCTAGAGATATAGCGGGAGGGGCTTACAATGAGCAGTTCTTC.

The chain combines TRBV6-2 or TRBV6-3 with TRBJ2-7, with TRBD1 as a possible D gene (6 bases). Looked up from germline, CDR1 is MNHEY and CDR2 is SVGEGT. The CDR3 consists of 13 residues. Deletions cut 2 bases from V and 2 bases from J, with 7 bases between. The CDR3 sequence is CASSYGTPYEQYF. The CDR3 DNA sequence: TGTGCCAGCAGTTACGGGACACCCTACGAGCAGTACTTC.

The chain has TRBV20-1 and TRBJ1-1; 8 positions match TRBD1. Germline CDR1 is DFQATT and CDR2 is SNEGSKA (reference sequence). The CDR3 sequence is 12 residues long. Trimming removed 6 bases from V and 11 bases from J; junction bases left unmatched: 11. CDR3 region: CSATRQGRMAFF. The CDR3, as DNA: TGCAGTGCGACAAGACAGGGGAGAATGGCTTTCTTT.

This chain links TRBV11-2 with TRBJ2-5; D is tentatively TRBD1 or TRBD2 (8 bases each). Per the germline V gene, CDR1 is SGHAT and CDR2 is FQNNGV. Deletions cut 7 bases from V and 5 bases from J, with 38 bases between. CDR3 length: 21 residues. The CDR3 loop reads CASTLRNRQGATGGPEETQYF. The CDR3 bases are TGTGCCAGCACCCTTCGAAACCGCCAGGGGGCGACGGGAGGGCCTGAGGAGACCCAGTACTTC.

Worth noting for this clonotype: A read error may account for a junction end that differs from germline. This sequence joins TRBV11-2 and TRBJ2-3; D is undetermined. The CDR3 has 12 residues. The germline V gene has CDR1 SGHAT and CDR2 FQNNGV. CDR3 bases: TGTGCCAGCAGATTAGACACAGATACGCAGTATTTT. It specifies CASRLDTDTQYF. The variable domain in full, completed from reference TRBV11-2 and TRBJ2-3, reads EAGVAQSPRYKIIEKRQSVAFWCNPISGHATLYWYQQILGQGPKLLIQFQNNGVVDDSQLPKDRFSAERLKGVDSTLKIQPAKLEDSAVYLCASRLDTDTQYFGPGTRLTVL.

This clonotype has just a few counts. The CDR3 spells CAWQSDGPREQFF. The CDR3 region has the DNA TGTGCCTGGCAATCTGACGGGCCCAGAGAGCAGTTCTTC. This chain uses TRBV30 with TRBJ2-1; D not resolved. V lost 5 bases and J lost 10, with 18 bases in between. CDR1 GTSNPN and CDR2 SVGIG come from the germline V gene (reference sequence). This CDR3 is 13 amino acids long. The entire variable domain, with the rest obtained from reference TRBV30 and TRBJ2-1, is as follows: SQTIHQWPATLVQPVGSPLSLECTVEGTSNPNLYWYRQAAGRGLQLLFYSVGIGQISSEVPQNLSASRPQDRQFILSSKKLLLSDSGFYLCAWQSDGPREQFFGPGTRLTVL.

This clonotype has more than one count but fewer than ten. The chain is built from TRBV7-8 and TRBJ2-3, with a weak D call TRBD2 (5 bases). CDR1 is SGHVS and CDR2 is FQNEAQ in the germline V gene. The CDR3 sequence is 15 residues long. V was shortened by 1 base and J by 1 base, with 9 bases between the two germline ends. CDR3 in amino acids: CASSLVLVGTDTQYF. CDR3 bases: TGTGCCAGCAGCTTAGTACTAGTTGGCACAGATACGCAGTATTTT.

This chain links TRBV20-1 with TRBJ2-7; TRBD2 matches at 7 bases. The V segment lost 1 base and the J segment 3 bases; nucleotides outside the gene matches: 12. This CDR3 has 16 amino acids. Per germline, CDR1 DFQATT and CDR2 SNEGSKA (reference sequence). The CDR3 loop reads CSARGSRGTTVYEQYF. CDR3 sequence (DNA): TGCAGTGCTAGAGGTTCCCGCGGGACTACGGTCTACGAGCAGTACTTC.

This chain uses TRBV6-5 with TRBJ2-7, with 8 positions matching TRBD1. Germline values: CDR1 MNHEY, CDR2 SVGAGI. V trimming: 4 bases; J trimming: 2 bases; junction bases outside the gene matches: 4. The CDR3 totals 14 residues. The CDR3 DNA sequence: TGTGCCAGCAGTTCCGGGACAGGAACCTACGAGCAGTACTTC. The encoded protein is CASSSGTGTYEQYF.

CDR3 nucleotides: TGTGCCAGCAGTTTCCAGGGCGTCGCGAGGGATACGCAGTATTTT. This translates into CASSFQGVARDTQYF. This chain links TRBV27 with TRBJ2-3, with a weak D call TRBD1 (5 bases). Trimming cost V 3 bases and J 6 bases, with 16 bases left between them. The CDR3 loop spans 15 amino acids. Germline-derived CDR1 and CDR2 are MNHEY and SMNVEV (reference sequence).

By share of the sample, this clonotype is hyperexpanded. This chain joins TRBV10-2 and TRBJ2-7, with a tentative D call TRBD1 (7 bases). Trimming took off 10 bases at V and 2 bases at J, with 15 bases between the two ends. This CDR3 is 13 amino acids long. Germline V gives CDR1 WSHSY, CDR2 SAAADI. The CDR3 protein is CAIRPGGTYEQYF. The CDR3 DNA is TGCGCCATACGTCCAGGGGGGACCTACGAGCAGTACTTC.

This chain links TRBV27 with TRBJ1-5, with a possible D match to TRBD1 (5 bases). Germline V gives CDR1 MNHEY, CDR2 SMNVEV (reference sequence). This CDR3 contains 13 residues. The ends were cut back, 6 bases at V and 5 bases at J, with 11 bases in the middle. CDR3 DNA sequence: TGTGCCAGCAGGGGGGAGGGGCATCAGCCCCAGCATTTT. Translating gives CASRGEGHQPQHF.

This clonotype was seen only once. The CDR3 DNA sequence: TGTGCCAGCAGTGGGGGACTAGCGGGAGAACTTGAGCAGTTCTTC. Amino acid sequence: CASSGGLAGELEQFF. The genes are TRBV6-1 and TRBJ2-1, with 14 bases lining up with TRBD2. The germline V gene has CDR1 MNHNS and CDR2 SASEGT. V gave up 4 bases and J gave up 9 bases; unmatched junction bases: 5. The CDR3 contains 15 residues.

The rearrangement links TRBV28 to TRBJ1-5; D call uncertain. The CDR3 length is 14 residues. V lost 5 bases and J lost 4, with 12 bases in between. CDR1 is MDHEN and CDR2 is SYDVKM in the germline V gene. CDR3 sequence reads: CASSDNGRNQPQHF. The DNA of the CDR3 is TGTGCCAGCAGTGACAACGGTAGAAATCAGCCCCAGCATTTT. Variable domain in full (rest from reference TRBV28 and TRBJ1-5): DVKVTQSSRYLVKRTGEKVFLECVQDMDHENMFWYRQDPGLGLRLIYFSYDVKMKEKGDIPEGYSVSREKKERFSLILESASTNQTSMYLCASSDNGRNQPQHFGDGTRLSIL.

This clonotype occurred a few times. The chain has TRBV7-2 and TRBJ2-4, with D perhaps given as TRBD1 or TRBD2 (5 bases each). CDR3 length equals 11 residues. Germline CDR1 SGHTA, CDR2 FQGNSA. Trimming took 8 bases from V and 11 from J, leaving 13 bases between them. CDR3: CASGTWDVQYF. The CDR3, as DNA: TGTGCCAGCGGAACCTGGGACGTTCAGTACTTC.

In DNA form, the CDR3 reads TGTGCCAGCAGTCCCGCAGGGAGGGGAAACGAGCAGTACTTC. It codes for CASSPAGRGNEQYF. The rearrangement joins TRBV6-5 to TRBJ2-7, with 7 bases that match TRBD2. CDR3 length equals 14 residues. Germline V lookup: CDR1 MNHEY, CDR2 SVGAGI. The J segment lost 5 bases and the V segment lost 5 bases, leaving 9 bases of the junction unmatched.

On this clonotype: This may arise from a read error, as a much more abundant clone is one base away. V and J are TRBV7-8 and TRBJ2-5, with 12 bases aligning to TRBD2. The trim removed 4 bases at V and 2 bases at J, leaving 5 bases unmatched. Germline V gene data show CDR1 as SGHVS and CDR2 as FQNEAQ. The CDR3 length is 16 residues. The CDR3 region is CASSSALAGGQETQYF. CDR3 sequence (DNA): TGTGCCAGCAGCTCAGCACTAGCGGGAGGACAAGAGACCCAGTACTTC.

This clonotype rates as hyperexpanded. The V gene is TRBV20-1, the J gene TRBJ2-1; 7 positions match TRBD2. Trimming cost V 2 bases and J 3 bases; bases outside gene matches: 7. CDR1 is DFQATT and CDR2 is SNEGSKA in the germline V gene (reference sequence). The CDR3 is 15 amino acids. The CDR3, as DNA: TGCAGTGCTAGAAATACTCGCGGGAGCTACAATGAGCAGTTCTTC. As protein: CSARNTRGSYNEQFF.